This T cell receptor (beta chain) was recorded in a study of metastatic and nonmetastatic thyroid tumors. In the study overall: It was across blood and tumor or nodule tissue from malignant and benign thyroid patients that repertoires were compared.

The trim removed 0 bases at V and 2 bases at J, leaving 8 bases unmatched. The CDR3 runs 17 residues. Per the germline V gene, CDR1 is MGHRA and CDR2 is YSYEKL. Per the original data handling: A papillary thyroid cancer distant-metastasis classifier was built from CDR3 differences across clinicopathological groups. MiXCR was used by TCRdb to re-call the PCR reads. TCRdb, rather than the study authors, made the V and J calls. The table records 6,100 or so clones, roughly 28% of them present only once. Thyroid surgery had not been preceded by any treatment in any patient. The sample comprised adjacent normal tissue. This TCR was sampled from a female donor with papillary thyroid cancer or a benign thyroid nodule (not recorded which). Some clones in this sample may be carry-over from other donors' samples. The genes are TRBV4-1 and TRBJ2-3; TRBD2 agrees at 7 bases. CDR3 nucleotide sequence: TGCGCCAGCAGCCAAGATCGGCTAGCGGAGTACACAGATACGCAGTATTTT. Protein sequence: CASSQDRLAEYTDTQYF.